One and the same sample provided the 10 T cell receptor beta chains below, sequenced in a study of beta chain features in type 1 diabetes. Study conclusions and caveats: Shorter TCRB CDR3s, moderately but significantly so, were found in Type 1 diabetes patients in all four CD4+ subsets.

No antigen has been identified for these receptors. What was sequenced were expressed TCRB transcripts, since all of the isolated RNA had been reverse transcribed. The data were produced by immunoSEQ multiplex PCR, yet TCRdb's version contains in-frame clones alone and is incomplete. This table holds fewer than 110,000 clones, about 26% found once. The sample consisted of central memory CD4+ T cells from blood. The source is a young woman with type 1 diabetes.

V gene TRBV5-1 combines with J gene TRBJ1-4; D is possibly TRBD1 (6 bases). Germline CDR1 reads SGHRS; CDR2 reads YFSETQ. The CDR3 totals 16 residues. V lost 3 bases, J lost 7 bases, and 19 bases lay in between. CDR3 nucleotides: TGCGCCAGCAGCTACACCGGGACACACGAATCTGAAAAACTGTTTTTT. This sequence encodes CASSYTGTHESEKLFF.

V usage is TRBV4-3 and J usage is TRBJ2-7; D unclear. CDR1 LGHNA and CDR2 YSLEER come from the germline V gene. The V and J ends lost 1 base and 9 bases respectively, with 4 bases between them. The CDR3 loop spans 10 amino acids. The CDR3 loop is CASSQAGQYV. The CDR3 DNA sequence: TGCGCCAGCAGCCAAGCAGGGCAGTACGTC.

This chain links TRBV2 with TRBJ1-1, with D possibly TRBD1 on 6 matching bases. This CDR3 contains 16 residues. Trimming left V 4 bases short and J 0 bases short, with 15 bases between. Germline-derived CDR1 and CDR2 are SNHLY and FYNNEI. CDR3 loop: CASSGPGTLMNTEAFF. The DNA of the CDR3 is TGTGCCAGCAGTGGTCCCGGGACACTTATGAACACTGAAGCTTTCTTT.

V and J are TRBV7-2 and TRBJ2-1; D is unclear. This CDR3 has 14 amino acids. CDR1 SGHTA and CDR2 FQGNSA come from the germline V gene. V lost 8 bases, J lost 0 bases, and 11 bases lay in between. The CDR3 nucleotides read TGTGCCAGCGCCCTATATAGCTCCTACAATGAGCAGTTCTTC. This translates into CASALYSSYNEQFF. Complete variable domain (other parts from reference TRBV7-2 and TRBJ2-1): GAGVSQSPSNKVTEKGKDVELRCDPISGHTALYWYRQSLGQGLEFLIYFQGNSAPDKSGLPSDRFSAERTGGSVSTLTIQRTQQEDSAVYLCASALYSSYNEQFFGPGTRLTVL.

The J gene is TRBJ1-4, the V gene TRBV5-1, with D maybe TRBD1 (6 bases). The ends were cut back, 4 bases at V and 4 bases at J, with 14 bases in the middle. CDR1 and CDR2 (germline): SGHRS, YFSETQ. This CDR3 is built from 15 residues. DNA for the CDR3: TGCGCCAGCAGCATACAGGGCCAACTTAATGAAAAACTGTTTTTT. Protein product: CASSIQGQLNEKLFF.

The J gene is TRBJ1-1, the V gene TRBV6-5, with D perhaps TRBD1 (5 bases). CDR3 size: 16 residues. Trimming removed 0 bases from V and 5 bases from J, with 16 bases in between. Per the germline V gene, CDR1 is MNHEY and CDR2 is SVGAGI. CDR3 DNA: TGTGCCAGCAGTTACTCGACGTTTTCAGGGTTAACTGAAGCTTTCTTT. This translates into CASSYSTFSGLTEAFF.

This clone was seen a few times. The CDR3 nucleotides are TGTGCCAGCTCCAAGGAGGGGGGGAGCCACAATGAGCAGTTCTTC. Residues: CASSKEGGSHNEQFF. The V and J genes are TRBV2 and TRBJ2-1; TRBD2 might be the D (7 bases). From germline, CDR1 is SNHLY and CDR2 FYNNEI. This CDR3 has 15 residues. V lost 8 bases and J lost 5, with 19 bases in between.

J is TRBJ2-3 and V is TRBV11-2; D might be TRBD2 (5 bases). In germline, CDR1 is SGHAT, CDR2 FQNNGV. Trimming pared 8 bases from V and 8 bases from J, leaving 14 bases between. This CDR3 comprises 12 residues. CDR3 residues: CASAIWAGTQYF. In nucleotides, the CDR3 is TGTGCCAGCGCTATTTGGGCGGGTACGCAGTATTTT.

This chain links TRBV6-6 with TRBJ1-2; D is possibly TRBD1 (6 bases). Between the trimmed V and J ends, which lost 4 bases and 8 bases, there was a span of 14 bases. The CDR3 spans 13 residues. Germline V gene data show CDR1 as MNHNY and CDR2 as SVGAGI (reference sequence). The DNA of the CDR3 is TGTGCCAGCAGTTCGACAGGACTCCAGGGCTACACCTTC. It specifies CASSSTGLQGYTF.

CDR3 DNA sequence: TGTGCCAGCAGTCAGGGGCCCCGGGAGCTGTTTTTT. Its protein is CASSQGPRELFF. This chain connects TRBV28 to TRBJ2-2, with TRBD1 as a possible D gene (6 bases). With 5 bases removed from V and 9 bases from J, the gap between germline ends came to 10 bases. Germline CDR1 is MDHEN and CDR2 is SYDVKM. The CDR3 sequence is 12 residues long.